The 13 T cell receptor beta chains in this list originate from one sample, sequenced in a study of T cell repertoires in cytomegalovirus infection. For these receptors, no antigen is known. TCRdb itself ran the reads through MiXCR, one entry per CDR3 protein. Among about 570,000 distinct CDR3 sequences listed, just under 40% were seen once. The sequenced sample was cultured PBMCs, obtained from culture after CMV antigen stimulation. These receptors all come from a human donor in good health (CMV status not recorded). Some clones in this sample may be carry-over from other donors' samples.

This clonotype was seen a handful of times. The chain is built from TRBV12-3 or TRBV12-4 and TRBJ2-3, with a tentative D call TRBD2 (6 bases). Trimming stripped 8 bases from V and 4 bases from J, with 13 bases between. CDR3 length equals 13 residues. Written as DNA, the CDR3 is TGTGCCAGCCGCTTGACTAGTCCAGATACGCAGTATTTT. Its translation is CASRLTSPDTQYF.

The chain uses TRBV4-1 and TRBJ2-1, with D possibly being TRBD1 or TRBD2 (5 bases each). The CDR3 loop spans 15 amino acids. Germline values: CDR1 MGHRA, CDR2 YSYEKL. Trimming removed 3 bases from V and 8 bases from J, with 17 bases in between. Written as DNA, the CDR3 is TGCGCCAGCAGCCATGAGTTTGGGGGAACTGATGAGCAGTTCTTC. This codes for CASSHEFGGTDEQFF.

This clonotype occurred many times. The V call is TRBV7-2, the J call TRBJ2-7; D is possibly TRBD2 (5 bases). V was pared by 1 base and J by 2 bases, with 15 bases between. In germline, CDR1 is SGHTA, CDR2 FQGNSA. The CDR3 covers 16 residues. The chain's CDR3 is CASSLGSGGTPYEQYF. The CDR3 DNA sequence: TGTGCCAGCAGCTTAGGGAGCGGAGGCACCCCCTACGAGCAGTACTTC.

In its sample, this clonotype was seen many times. The genes are TRBV7-9 and TRBJ2-1; a possible D gene is TRBD2 (5 bases). V lost 1 base and J 9 bases, leaving 16 bases between the germline ends. Per germline, CDR1 SEHNR and CDR2 FQNEAQ (reference sequence). The CDR3 totals 15 residues. Here the CDR3 reads CASSLDDSLVAEQFF. The CDR3 DNA is TGTGCCAGCAGCTTAGATGACTCACTAGTTGCTGAGCAGTTCTTC.

This clonotype was detected a few times. The rearrangement joins TRBV7-6 to TRBJ2-1; 8 bases map to TRBD2. The CDR3 contains 14 residues. The J segment lost 4 bases and the V segment lost 8 bases, leaving 7 bases of the junction unmatched. CDR1 and CDR2 (germline): SGHVS, FNYEAQ. The CDR3 DNA is TGTGCCAGCGGCGGACTAGCAGATTACAATGAGCAGTTCTTC. Residues: CASGGLADYNEQFF.

V gene TRBV7-4 combines with J gene TRBJ2-3; D perhaps matches TRBD2 (6 bases). Trimming took 3 bases from V and 2 from J, leaving 9 bases between them. In germline, CDR1 is SGHVT, CDR2 SQSDAQ. The CDR3 consists of 14 residues. CDR3 coding DNA: TGTGCCAGCAGCTTCACGGGAGTCACAGATACGCAGTATTTT. It is translated as CASSFTGVTDTQYF. The whole variable domain, filled in from reference TRBV7-4 and TRBJ2-3, reads GAGVSQSPRYKVAKRGRDVALRCDSISGHVTLYWYRQTLGQGSEVLTYSQSDAQRDKSGRPSGRFSAERPERSVSTLKIQRTEQGDSAVYLCASSFTGVTDTQYFGPGTRLTVL.

The genes are TRBV7-2 and TRBJ2-1; D is undetermined. Germline CDR1 SGHTA, CDR2 FQGNSA. The CDR3 is made up of 13 amino acids. Trimming shortened V by 4 bases and J by 6 bases, and 10 bases separated the two germline ends. CDR3 sequence (DNA): TGTGCCAGCAGCTGGTCCGGTGGCAATGAGCAGTTCTTC. Its protein product is CASSWSGGNEQFF.

This sequence joins TRBV11-2 and TRBJ2-7, with D tentatively TRBD2 (5 bases). The CDR3 covers 14 residues. Germline lookup yields CDR1 SGHAT and CDR2 FQNNGV. V was pared by 4 bases and J by 6 bases, with 16 bases between. This chain's CDR3 is CASSSGLRVGEQYF. The CDR3 DNA is TGTGCCAGCAGCTCAGGCTTGAGGGTTGGCGAGCAGTACTTC.

A few counts support this clonotype. The V call is TRBV7-2, the J call TRBJ2-7, with D unresolved. The ends were cut back, 5 bases at V and 0 bases at J, with 14 bases in the middle. The CDR3 has 15 amino acids. CDR1 is SGHTA and CDR2 is FQGNSA in the germline V gene. DNA for the CDR3: TGTGCCAGCAGCATCTATACCACAAACTCCTACGAGCAGTACTTC. As protein: CASSIYTTNSYEQYF.

There are a few counts of this clonotype. This chain connects TRBV7-2 to TRBJ2-7, with D possibly matching TRBD1 (6 bases). Trimming stripped 7 bases from V and 0 bases from J, with 16 bases between. CDR3 size: 15 residues. Germline values: CDR1 SGHTA, CDR2 FQGNSA. The DNA of the CDR3 is TGTGCCAGCAAAGTTGGGGGCGCTAGCTCCTACGAGCAGTACTTC. The encoded protein is CASKVGGASSYEQYF.

This clonotype has a count of ten or more. The chain is built from TRBV7-8 and TRBJ2-5; D remains ambiguous. V lost 1 base and J 8 bases, leaving 5 bases between the germline ends. The CDR3 consists of 11 residues. Germline CDR1 and CDR2: SGHVS and FQNEAQ. Here the CDR3 DNA reads TGTGCCAGCAGCTTAGGCTTTACCCAGTACTTC. Its protein product is CASSLGFTQYF.

The chain uses TRBV24-1 and TRBJ2-7; 10 bases are a match to TRBD1. The V segment lost 12 bases and the J segment 2 bases; nucleotides outside the gene matches: 6. The CDR3 length is 13 residues. In germline, CDR1 is KGHDR, CDR2 SFDVKD. The CDR3 DNA is TGTGCCCTGGGGGACAGGGGAACCTACGAGCAGTACTTC. It yields the protein CALGDRGTYEQYF.

This rearrangement joins TRBV7-2 to TRBJ1-1, with TRBD1 matching over 7 bases. This CDR3 spans 14 amino acids. The germline gives CDR1 SGHTA, CDR2 FQGNSA. The V and J ends lost 0 bases and 8 bases, in that order; junction bases with no gene match: 6. CDR3 in amino acids: CASSLAAGTAEAFF. DNA for the CDR3: TGTGCCAGCAGCTTAGCGGCAGGGACAGCCGAAGCTTTCTTT.